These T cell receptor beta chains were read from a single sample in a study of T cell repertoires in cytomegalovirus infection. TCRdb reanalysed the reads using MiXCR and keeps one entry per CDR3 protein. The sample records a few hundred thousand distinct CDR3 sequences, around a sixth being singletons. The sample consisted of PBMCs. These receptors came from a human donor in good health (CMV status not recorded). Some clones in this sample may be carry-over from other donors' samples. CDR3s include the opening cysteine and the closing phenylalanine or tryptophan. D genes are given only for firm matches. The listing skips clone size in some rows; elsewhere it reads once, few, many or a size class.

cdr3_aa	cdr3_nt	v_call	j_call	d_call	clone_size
CASRRDPNQPQHF	TGTGCCAGCAGAAGGGACCCCAATCAGCCCCAGCATTTT	TRBV28	TRBJ1-5	-	-
CASSLLSDEQYF	TGTGCCAGCAGTTTATTATCTGACGAGCAGTACTTC	TRBV12-3/TRBV12-4	TRBJ2-7	-	many
CASSLGGGQEGQPQHF	TGTGCCAGCAGTCTGGGGGGCGGTCAGGAGGGTCAGCCCCAGCATTTT	TRBV2	TRBJ1-5	-	few
CASSRSTATLRTEAFF	TGTGCCAGCTCACGGTCGACAGCAACCCTACGCACTGAAGCTTTCTTT	TRBV18	TRBJ1-1	-	many
CASSSSGGPYEQYF	TGTGCCAGCAGCTCTAGCGGGGGCCCCTACGAGCAGTACTTC	TRBV7-2	TRBJ2-7	TRBD2	many
CASSLFGTIGSGETDTQYF	TGTGCCAGCAGCTTATTCGGGACCATCGGTAGCGGGGAGACAGATACGCAGTATTTT	TRBV7-2	TRBJ2-3	TRBD2	-
CASSVAGGKGQETQYF	TGTGCCAGCAGCGTAGCTGGGGGTAAGGGCCAAGAGACCCAGTACTTC	TRBV9	TRBJ2-5	-	-
CASSFSGRPYEQYF	TGTGCCAGCAGTTTTTCGGGGAGGCCCTACGAGCAGTACTTC	TRBV12-3/TRBV12-4	TRBJ2-7	-	-
CASNWGRNTEAFF	TGTGCCAGCAACTGGGGCAGGAACACTGAAGCTTTCTTT	TRBV7-2	TRBJ1-1	-	-
CAISVTAGGPDTQYF	TGTGCCATCAGTGTCACAGCGGGGGGACCAGATACGCAGTATTTT	TRBV10-3	TRBJ2-3	TRBD2	many
CASSFSGGVGKETQYF	TGTGCCAGCAGTTTTTCTGGCGGGGTGGGAAAAGAGACCCAGTACTTC	TRBV28	TRBJ2-5	-	many
CASSKTGKSNNEQFF	TGCGCCAGCAGCAAAACAGGGAAGTCCAACAATGAGCAGTTCTTC	TRBV5-1	TRBJ2-1	-	few
CASSSRPAGGNTEAFF	TGCGCCAGCAGTTCAAGACCCGCAGGGGGGAACACTGAAGCTTTCTTT	TRBV4-1	TRBJ1-1	TRBD1	-
CASSLVGSGVSNQPQHF	TGTGCCAGCAGCTTAGTAGGTTCAGGAGTGAGCAATCAGCCCCAGCATTTT	TRBV7-2	TRBJ1-5	-	few
CASSVTSGGDNEQFF	TGTGCCAGCAGTGTTACTAGCGGGGGGGACAATGAGCAGTTCTTC	TRBV2	TRBJ2-1	TRBD2	few
CASSLAGAGGGNTIYF	TGTGCCAGCAGCTTAGCAGGCGCAGGGGGAGGAAACACCATATATTTT	TRBV7-6	TRBJ1-3	TRBD1	many
CASSFRLGENSPLHF	TGTGCCAGCAGTTTCAGGCTAGGGGAGAATTCACCCCTCCACTTT	TRBV12-3/TRBV12-4	TRBJ1-6	-	few
CASSEYGPTDTQYF	TGTGCCAGCAGTGAATATGGCCCCACAGATACGCAGTATTTT	TRBV6-1	TRBJ2-3	-	-
CASSKGGQEEETQYF	TGCGCCAGCAGCAAAGGAGGTCAGGAGGAAGAGACCCAGTACTTC	TRBV5-1	TRBJ2-5	-	-
CASSPPGGSRRNEQFF	TGTGCCAGCAGCCCCCCCGGCGGATCGAGAAGGAATGAGCAGTTCTTC	TRBV7-6	TRBJ2-1	-	-
CAISARDKDADTQYF	TGTGCCATCAGTGCGCGGGACAAGGACGCAGATACGCAGTATTTT	TRBV10-3	TRBJ2-3	-	-
CASRASGALNIQYF	TGTGCCAGCCGAGCTTCGGGGGCGTTAAACATTCAGTACTTC	TRBV28	TRBJ2-4	-	-
CASSLGLSTDTQYF	TGTGCCAGTAGTTTGGGATTGTCCACAGATACGCAGTATTTT	TRBV19	TRBJ2-3	-	many
CSARAAALYNEQFF	TGCAGTGCTAGAGCGGCGGCCCTTTACAATGAGCAGTTCTTC	TRBV20-1	TRBJ2-1	-	many
CSARDRVNNQPQHF	TGCAGTGCTAGAGACAGGGTCAACAATCAGCCCCAGCATTTT	TRBV20-1	TRBJ1-5	-	-
CASSQGSEAFF	TGCGCCAGCAGCCAAGGCAGTGAAGCTTTCTTT	TRBV4-3	TRBJ1-1	-	few
CASSPPMTEETQYF	TGTGCCAGCAGCCCCCCGATGACAGAAGAGACCCAGTACTTC	TRBV7-2	TRBJ2-5	-	many
CASSVFGAEHNEKLFF	TGTGCCAGCAGTGTCTTCGGGGCAGAACATAATGAAAAACTGTTTTTT	TRBV25-1	TRBJ1-4	-	many
CASTTGSGYSTDTQYF	TGTGCCAGCACCACGGGTAGCGGGTATAGCACAGATACGCAGTATTTT	TRBV28	TRBJ2-3	TRBD2	few
CAISEPAGWAQYF	TGTGCCATCAGTGAGCCCGCCGGTTGGGCGCAGTATTTT	TRBV10-3	TRBJ2-3	-	few
CSGERGGYNEQFF	TGCAGTGGGGAGAGGGGGGGATACAATGAGCAGTTCTTC	TRBV20-1	TRBJ2-1	-	-
CASSTQGRIMGETQYF	TGTGCCAGCAGCACGCAGGGGCGGATTATGGGAGAGACCCAGTACTTC	TRBV7-6	TRBJ2-5	-	many
CASSSRQGGYNEQFF	TGTGCCAGCAGCTCCAGACAGGGCGGGTACAATGAGCAGTTCTTC	TRBV11-1	TRBJ2-1	TRBD1	-
CASSQDYLRGGHYNEQFF	TGCGCCAGCAGCCAAGATTACTTGCGGGGGGGCCACTACAATGAGCAGTTCTTC	TRBV4-3	TRBJ2-1	TRBD2	few
CASSLALPSEQFF	TGTGCCAGCAGTTTAGCCCTCCCCTCCGAGCAGTTCTTC	TRBV27	TRBJ2-1	-	many
CASRSGPYEQYF	TGTGCCAGCAGATCCGGGCCCTACGAGCAGTACTTC	TRBV6-1	TRBJ2-7	-	few
CASSSGSMNTEAFF	TGTGCCAGCAGCTCAGGGTCCATGAACACTGAAGCTTTCTTT	TRBV28	TRBJ1-1	-	-
CASSSTGANEQYF	TGTGCCAGCAGCTCCACGGGGGCCAACGAGCAGTACTTC	TRBV6-5	TRBJ2-7	-	-
CASTLDAGIETQYF	TGTGCCAGCACCCTGGACGCTGGGATTGAGACCCAGTACTTC	TRBV12-3/TRBV12-4	TRBJ2-5	-	-
CASSSQQGPRNQPQHF	TGTGCCAGCAGTTCGCAACAGGGGCCCCGCAATCAGCCCCAGCATTTT	TRBV27	TRBJ1-5	TRBD1	-
CASSLGSPAYRELFF	TGTGCCAGCAGCTTAGGAAGCCCCGCCTACCGGGAGCTGTTTTTT	TRBV7-2	TRBJ2-2	-	many
CASSSPVGTEAFF	TGTGCCAGCAGCTCCCCTGTCGGCACTGAAGCTTTCTTT	TRBV7-2	TRBJ1-1	-	many
CASSTPGGRSSYNSPLHF	TGTGCCAGCAGTACCCCAGGGGGAAGGAGCTCCTATAATTCACCCCTCCACTTT	TRBV28	TRBJ1-6	TRBD1	many
CASKLFRGGTEAFF	TGTGCCAGCAAGCTATTCAGGGGTGGCACTGAAGCTTTCTTT	TRBV12-3/TRBV12-4	TRBJ1-1	-	many
CASSFTGQPGTDTQYF	TGTGCCAGCAGTTTTACGGGACAGCCAGGCACAGATACGCAGTATTTT	TRBV28	TRBJ2-3	TRBD1	many
CSARGSGNTEAFF	TGCAGTGCTAGAGGGTCCGGGAACACTGAAGCTTTCTTT	TRBV20-1	TRBJ1-1	-	-
CSARVSGTVNTEAFF	TGCAGTGCTAGAGTTTCCGGGACGGTGAACACTGAAGCTTTCTTT	TRBV20-1	TRBJ1-1	-	few
CSARPPARGGQETQYF	TGCAGTGCTAGACCCCCCGCGCGGGGGGGTCAAGAGACCCAGTACTTC	TRBV20-1	TRBJ2-5	TRBD2	-
CASSLGQTSGRTGELFF	TGTGCCAGCAGTTTAGGACAGACCAGCGGGCGGACCGGGGAGCTGTTTTTT	TRBV12-3/TRBV12-4	TRBJ2-2	-	many
CAISVPGYGYTF	TGTGCCATCAGTGTCCCCGGATATGGCTACACCTTC	TRBV10-3	TRBJ1-2	-	few
CASSLVVEGTTGNTIYF	TGTGCCAGCAGCTTAGTAGTGGAAGGAACGACTGGAAACACCATATATTTT	TRBV7-8	TRBJ1-3	-	many
CSARGQANNEQFF	TGCAGTGCTAGGGGACAGGCTAACAATGAGCAGTTCTTC	TRBV20-1	TRBJ2-1	TRBD1	few
CASSFQGADTQYF	TGTGCCAGCAGCTTCCAGGGGGCAGATACGCAGTATTTT	TRBV7-2	TRBJ2-3	TRBD1	many
CASSPQANYGYTF	TGTGCCAGCAGCCCCCAGGCTAACTATGGCTACACCTTC	TRBV7-9	TRBJ1-2	-	few
CSAVNSGGAPGELFF	TGCAGTGCTGTAAATAGCGGGGGGGCTCCCGGGGAGCTGTTTTTT	TRBV20-1	TRBJ2-2	TRBD2	-
CASTSRVTAYEQYF	TGTGCCAGCACCTCCAGAGTAACAGCCTACGAGCAGTACTTC	TRBV6-1	TRBJ2-7	-	few
CSAREGSGANVLTF	TGCAGTGCTAGAGAAGGGTCTGGGGCCAACGTCCTGACTTTC	TRBV20-1	TRBJ2-6	-	-
CASTRTGQPVNTGELFF	TGTGCCAGCACTCGAACGGGACAGCCGGTGAACACCGGGGAGCTGTTTTTT	TRBV6-2/TRBV6-3	TRBJ2-2	TRBD1	many
CASSLVWDMGYTF	TGTGCCAGCAGTTTAGTCTGGGACATGGGCTACACCTTC	TRBV12-3/TRBV12-4	TRBJ1-2	-	many
CASSSWWGQGEETQYF	TGTGCCAGCAGCTCCTGGTGGGGACAGGGTGAAGAGACCCAGTACTTC	TRBV5-4	TRBJ2-5	TRBD1	-